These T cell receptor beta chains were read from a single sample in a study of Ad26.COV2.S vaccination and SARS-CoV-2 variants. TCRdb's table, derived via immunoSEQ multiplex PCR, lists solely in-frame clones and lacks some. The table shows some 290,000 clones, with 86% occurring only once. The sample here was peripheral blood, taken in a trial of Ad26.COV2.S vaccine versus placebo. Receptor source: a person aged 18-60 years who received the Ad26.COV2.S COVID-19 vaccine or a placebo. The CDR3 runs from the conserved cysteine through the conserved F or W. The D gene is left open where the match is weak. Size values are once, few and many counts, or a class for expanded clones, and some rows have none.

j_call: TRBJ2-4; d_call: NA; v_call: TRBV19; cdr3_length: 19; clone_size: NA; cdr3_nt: TGTGCCAGTAGTAGTTGGGTGGGGGAAGTCCGCCAAGCCAAAAACATTCAGTACTTC; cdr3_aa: CASSSWVGEVRQAKNIQYF
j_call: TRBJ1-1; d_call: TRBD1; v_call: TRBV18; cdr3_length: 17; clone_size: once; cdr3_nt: TGTGCCAGCTCACCACAGGGGGCAGGGGTAAGGAACACTGAAGCTTTCTTT; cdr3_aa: CASSPQGAGVRNTEAFF
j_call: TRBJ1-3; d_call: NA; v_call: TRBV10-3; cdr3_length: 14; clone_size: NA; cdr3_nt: TGTGCCATCAGGCGGGACTCAAGTGGGAACACCATATATTTT; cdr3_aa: CAIRRDSSGNTIYF
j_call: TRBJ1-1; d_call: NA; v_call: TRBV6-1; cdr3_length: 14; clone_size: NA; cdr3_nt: TGTGCCAGCAGTGAAACTTGGGGCAGGCGGGGAGCTTTCTTT; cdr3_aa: CASSETWGRRGAFF
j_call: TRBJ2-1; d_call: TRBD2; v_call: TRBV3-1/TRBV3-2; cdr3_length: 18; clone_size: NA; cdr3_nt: TGTGCCAGCAGCCAAGTAGGACTAGCGGGGGGATCCTACAATGAGCAGTTCTTC; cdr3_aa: CASSQVGLAGGSYNEQFF
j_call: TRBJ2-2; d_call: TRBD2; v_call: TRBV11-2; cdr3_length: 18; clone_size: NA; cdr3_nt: TGTGCCAGCAGCCCTGGGGCTAGCGGGGGAAACTTTGTCGGGGAGCTGTTTTTT; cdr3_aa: CASSPGASGGNFVGELFF
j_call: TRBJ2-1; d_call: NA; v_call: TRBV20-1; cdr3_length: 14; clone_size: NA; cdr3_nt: TGCAGTGCTAGTTGGATGGGGGTCGGTAGTGAGCAGTTCTTC; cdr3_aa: CSASWMGVGSEQFF
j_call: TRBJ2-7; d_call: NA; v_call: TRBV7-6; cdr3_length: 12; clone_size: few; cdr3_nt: TGTGCCAGCAGCTCTGGTACTCCCGAGCAGTACTTC; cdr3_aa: CASSSGTPEQYF
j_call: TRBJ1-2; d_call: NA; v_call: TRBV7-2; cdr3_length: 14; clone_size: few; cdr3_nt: TGTGCCAGCATCCCCGGCATGGGGGCGACTGGCTACACCTTC; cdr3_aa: CASIPGMGATGYTF
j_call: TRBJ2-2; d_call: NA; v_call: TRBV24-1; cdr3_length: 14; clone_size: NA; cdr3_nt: TGTGCCACCAGTGACACCAGGGGTACCGGGGAGCTGTTTTTT; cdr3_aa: CATSDTRGTGELFF
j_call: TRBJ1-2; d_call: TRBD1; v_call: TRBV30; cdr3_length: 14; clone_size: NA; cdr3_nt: TGTGCCTGGAGGGACAGGGCCAGAAACGCTTTCTACACCTTC; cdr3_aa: CAWRDRARNAFYTF
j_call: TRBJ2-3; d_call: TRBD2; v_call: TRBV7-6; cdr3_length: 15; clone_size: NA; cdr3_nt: TGTGCCAGCAGCTTAGGGGGGACTAGGACGGATACGCAGTATTTT; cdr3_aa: CASSLGGTRTDTQYF
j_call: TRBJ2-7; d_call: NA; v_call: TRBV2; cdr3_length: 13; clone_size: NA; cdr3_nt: TGTGCCAGCAGTCTTGACTACGGCAGGGTGCAGTACTTC; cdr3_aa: CASSLDYGRVQYF
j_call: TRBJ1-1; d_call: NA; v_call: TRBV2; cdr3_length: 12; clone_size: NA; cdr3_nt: TGTGCCAGCAGTGATGTTGGGGTTGCAGCTTTCTTT; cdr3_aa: CASSDVGVAAFF
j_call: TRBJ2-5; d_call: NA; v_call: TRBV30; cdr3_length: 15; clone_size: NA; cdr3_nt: TGTGCCTGGAGTCCCTCCCGGACCCAGCCCAGGACCCAGTACTTC; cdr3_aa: CAWSPSRTQPRTQYF
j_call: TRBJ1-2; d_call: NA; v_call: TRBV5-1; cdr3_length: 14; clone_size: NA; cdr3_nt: TGCGCCAGCAGCTTGACAGGGAACAACTATGGCTACACCTTC; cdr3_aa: CASSLTGNNYGYTF
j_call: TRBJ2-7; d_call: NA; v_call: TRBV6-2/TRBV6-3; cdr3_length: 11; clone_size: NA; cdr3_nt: TGTGCCAGCAGTCGGGGCTACGAGCAGTACTTC; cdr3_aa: CASSRGYEQYF
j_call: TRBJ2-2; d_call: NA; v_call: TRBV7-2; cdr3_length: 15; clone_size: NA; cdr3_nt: TGTGCCAGCAGCTCCGGGACCGCGAACACCGGGGAGCTGTTTTTT; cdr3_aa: CASSSGTANTGELFF
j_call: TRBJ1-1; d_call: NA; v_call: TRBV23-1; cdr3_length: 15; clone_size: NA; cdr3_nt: TGCGCCAGCAGTCAATCGTGGCCGGCTGCTTTGGAGGCTTTCTTT; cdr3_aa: CASSQSWPAALEAFF
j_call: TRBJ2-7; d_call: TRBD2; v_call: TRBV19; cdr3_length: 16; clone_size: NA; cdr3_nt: TGTGCCAGTAGTCCGGAGACTAGCGGGGGTTCCTACGAGCAGTACTTC; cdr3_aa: CASSPETSGGSYEQYF
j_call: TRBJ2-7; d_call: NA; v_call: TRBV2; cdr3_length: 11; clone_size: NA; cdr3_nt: TGTGCCAGCAGTGAAAACCACGAGCAGTACTTC; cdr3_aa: CASSENHEQYF
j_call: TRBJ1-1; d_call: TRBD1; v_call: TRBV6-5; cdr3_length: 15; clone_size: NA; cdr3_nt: TGTGCCAGCATCTTCTATAACAGGGGGCGGAATGAAGCTTTCTTT; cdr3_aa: CASIFYNRGRNEAFF
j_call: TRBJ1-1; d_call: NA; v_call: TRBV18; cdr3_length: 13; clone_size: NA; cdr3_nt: TGTGCCAGCTCAGTCGACAGGAGGACTGAAGCTTTCTTT; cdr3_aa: CASSVDRRTEAFF
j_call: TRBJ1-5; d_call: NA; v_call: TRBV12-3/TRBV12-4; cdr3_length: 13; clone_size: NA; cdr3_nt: TGTGCCAGCAGTGGACAGAAGAATCAGCCCCAGCATTTT; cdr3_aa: CASSGQKNQPQHF
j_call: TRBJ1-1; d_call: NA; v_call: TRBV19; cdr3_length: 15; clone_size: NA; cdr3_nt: TGTGCCAGTAGTATAGAGGGGAGGAGCAGCACTGAAGCTTTCTTT; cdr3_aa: CASSIEGRSSTEAFF
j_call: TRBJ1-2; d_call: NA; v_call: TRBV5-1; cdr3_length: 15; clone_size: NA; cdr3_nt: TGCGCCAGCAGCCCGGGGGGGCGAGGACCCTATGGCTACACCTTC; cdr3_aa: CASSPGGRGPYGYTF
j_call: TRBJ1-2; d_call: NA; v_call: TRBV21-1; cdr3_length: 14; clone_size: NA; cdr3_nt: TGTGCCAGCAGCCCCCGGGTGGCTCACTATGGCTACACCTTC; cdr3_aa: CASSPRVAHYGYTF
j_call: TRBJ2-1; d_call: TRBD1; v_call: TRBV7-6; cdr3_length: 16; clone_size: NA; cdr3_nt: TGTGCCAGCAGCTCCAAGCGACAGGGTTTGAGCAATGAGCAGTTCTTC; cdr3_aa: CASSSKRQGLSNEQFF
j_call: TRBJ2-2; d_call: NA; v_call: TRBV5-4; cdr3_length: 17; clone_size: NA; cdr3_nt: TGTGCCAGCAGCTTTGGGACGACAGGAAGGGCGGCCGGGGAGCTGTTTTTT; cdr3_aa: CASSFGTTGRAAGELFF
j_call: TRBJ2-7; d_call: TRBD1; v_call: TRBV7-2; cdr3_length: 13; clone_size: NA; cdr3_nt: TGTGCCAGCAGCTTCCCGGACAGGGCAGCGCAGTACTTC; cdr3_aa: CASSFPDRAAQYF
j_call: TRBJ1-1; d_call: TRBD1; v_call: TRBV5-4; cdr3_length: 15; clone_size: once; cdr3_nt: TGTGCCAGCAGCTGGGGACAGGGGGCGCGGACTGAAGCTTTCTTT; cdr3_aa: CASSWGQGARTEAFF
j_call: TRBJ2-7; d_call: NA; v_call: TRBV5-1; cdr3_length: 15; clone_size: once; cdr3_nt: TGCGCCAGCAGCTTGGGGGCGACGGCGACCTACGAGCAGTACTTC; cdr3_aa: CASSLGATATYEQYF
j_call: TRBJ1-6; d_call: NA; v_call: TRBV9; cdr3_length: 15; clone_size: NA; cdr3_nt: TGTGCCAGCAGCGTAGGTCAGGGACTTAATTCACCCCTCCACTTT; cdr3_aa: CASSVGQGLNSPLHF
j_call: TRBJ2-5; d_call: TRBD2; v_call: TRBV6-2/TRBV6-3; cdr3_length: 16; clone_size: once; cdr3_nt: TGTGCCAGCAGTTCGAGTTCCGGGACTATGGTAAAGACCCAGTACTTC; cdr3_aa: CASSSSSGTMVKTQYF
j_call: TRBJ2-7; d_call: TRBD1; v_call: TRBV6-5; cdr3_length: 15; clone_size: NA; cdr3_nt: TGTGCCAGCAGTTACGGACAGGGATTAGCTTACGAGCAGTACTTC; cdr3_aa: CASSYGQGLAYEQYF
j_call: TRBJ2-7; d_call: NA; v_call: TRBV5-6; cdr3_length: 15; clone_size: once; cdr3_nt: TGTGCCAGCAGCCCCGGGGCCGGATTTGACTACGAGCAGTACTTC; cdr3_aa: CASSPGAGFDYEQYF
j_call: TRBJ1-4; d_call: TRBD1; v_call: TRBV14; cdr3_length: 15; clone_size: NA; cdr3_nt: TGTGCCAGCAGCCGCTACGGGACAGGGGATGAAAAACTGTTTTTT; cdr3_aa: CASSRYGTGDEKLFF
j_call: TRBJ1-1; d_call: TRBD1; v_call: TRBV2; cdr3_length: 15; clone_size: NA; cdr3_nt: TGTGCCAGCAGGAGAGACAGGGTTCTGAACACTGAAGCTTTCTTT; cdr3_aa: CASRRDRVLNTEAFF
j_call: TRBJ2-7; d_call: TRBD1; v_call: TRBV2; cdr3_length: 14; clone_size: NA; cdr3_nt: TGTGCCAGCATGAAGGACAGGGAAGGCTACGAGCAGTACTTC; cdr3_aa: CASMKDREGYEQYF
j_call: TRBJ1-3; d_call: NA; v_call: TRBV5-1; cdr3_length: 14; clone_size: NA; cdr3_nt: TGCGCCAGCAGTTTAGACAGCTCTGGAAACACCATATATTTT; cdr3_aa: CASSLDSSGNTIYF
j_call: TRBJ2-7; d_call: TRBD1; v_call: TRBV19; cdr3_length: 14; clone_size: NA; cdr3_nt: TGTGCCACTAGGCGACAGGGGTCGTTCGGCGAGCAGTACTTC; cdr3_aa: CATRRQGSFGEQYF
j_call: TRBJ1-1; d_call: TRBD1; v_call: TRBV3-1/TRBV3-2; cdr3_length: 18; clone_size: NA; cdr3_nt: TGTGCCAGCAGCCAACGTACGTCCCGGGACAGCTTTGACACTGAAGCTTTCTTT; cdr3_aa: CASSQRTSRDSFDTEAFF
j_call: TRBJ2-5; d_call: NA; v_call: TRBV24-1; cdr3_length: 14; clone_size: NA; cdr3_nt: TGTGCCACCAGTGCTGGTAGCGGCCAAGAGACCCAGTACTTC; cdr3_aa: CATSAGSGQETQYF
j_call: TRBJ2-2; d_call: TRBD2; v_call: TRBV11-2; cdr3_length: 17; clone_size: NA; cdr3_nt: TGTGCCAGCAGCTCCCTACTAGCGGGGGGCCGCCCCGGGGAGCTGTTTTTT; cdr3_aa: CASSSLLAGGRPGELFF
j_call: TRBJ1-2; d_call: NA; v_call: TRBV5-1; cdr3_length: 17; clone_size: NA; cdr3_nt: TGCGCCAGCAGCCGCTCAGTAAACCAGGAAGGGGACTATGGCTACACCTTC; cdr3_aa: CASSRSVNQEGDYGYTF
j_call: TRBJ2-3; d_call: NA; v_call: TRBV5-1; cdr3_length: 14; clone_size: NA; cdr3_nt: TGCGCCAGCAGCTTTCCTGGGCCCACAGATACGCAGTATTTT; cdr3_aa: CASSFPGPTDTQYF
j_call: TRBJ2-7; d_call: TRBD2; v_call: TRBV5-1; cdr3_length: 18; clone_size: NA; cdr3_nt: TGCGCCAGCAGCCCAACTCTAGCGGGGGGGCTAGTCCAGTACGAGCAGTACTTC; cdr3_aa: CASSPTLAGGLVQYEQYF
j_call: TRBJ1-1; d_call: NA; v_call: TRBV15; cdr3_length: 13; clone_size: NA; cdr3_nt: TGTGCCACCAGCAGAGTCACGGGCTCTGAAGCTTTCTTT; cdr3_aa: CATSRVTGSEAFF
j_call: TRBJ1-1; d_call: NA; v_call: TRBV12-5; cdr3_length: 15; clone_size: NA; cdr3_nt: TGTGCTAGTGGTTACAATGTTCAGGTCGGTACTGAAGCTTTCTTT; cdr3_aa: CASGYNVQVGTEAFF
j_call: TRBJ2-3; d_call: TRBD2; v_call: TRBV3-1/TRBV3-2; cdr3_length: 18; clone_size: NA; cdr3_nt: TGTGCCAGCAGCCACCGTGGATCTAGCGGGGGGTACACAGATACGCAGTATTTT; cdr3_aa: CASSHRGSSGGYTDTQYF
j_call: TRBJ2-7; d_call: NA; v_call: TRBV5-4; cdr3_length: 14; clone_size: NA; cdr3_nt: TGTGCCAGCAGCCCCCAGGGACCTTCCTACGAGCAGTACTTC; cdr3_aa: CASSPQGPSYEQYF
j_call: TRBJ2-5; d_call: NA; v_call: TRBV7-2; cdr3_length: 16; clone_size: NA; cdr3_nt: TGTGCCAGCAGCTCAGGCGCCGGGGGCGTCCAAGAGACCCAGTACTTC; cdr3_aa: CASSSGAGGVQETQYF
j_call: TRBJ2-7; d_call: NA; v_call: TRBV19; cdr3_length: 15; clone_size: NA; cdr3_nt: TGTGCCAGTAGTATGGGACACCAGAAAAGATACGAGCAGTACTTC; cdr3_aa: CASSMGHQKRYEQYF
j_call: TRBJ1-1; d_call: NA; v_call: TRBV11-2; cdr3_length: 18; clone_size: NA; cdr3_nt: TGTGCCAGCAGCTTAGTTGGATTCAGAGGGTCGGTGAACACTGAAGCTTTCTTT; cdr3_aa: CASSLVGFRGSVNTEAFF
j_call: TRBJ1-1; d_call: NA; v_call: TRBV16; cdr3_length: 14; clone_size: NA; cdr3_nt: TGTGCCAGCAGCCAATCGCTTCCAGAAAGGAGAACTTTCTTT; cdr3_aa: CASSQSLPERRTFF
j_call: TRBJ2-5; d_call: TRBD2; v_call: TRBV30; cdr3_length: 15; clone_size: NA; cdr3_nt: TGTGCCTGGGAAAATAGCGGGGGGTACCAAGAGACCCAGTACTTC; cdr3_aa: CAWENSGGYQETQYF
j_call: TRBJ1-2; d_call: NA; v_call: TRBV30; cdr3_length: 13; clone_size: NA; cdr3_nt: TGTGCCTGGAGCCGGTCGGGGGCCTATGGCTACACCTTC; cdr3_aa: CAWSRSGAYGYTF